This TCR beta chain comes out of a study of blood T cell repertoires in COVID-19 (TCRdb year 2020). Background on the whole study: Samples from collaborators originated in the United States, Italy and Spain and spanned both the acute and convalescent phases of COVID-19. Deeply sampled blood TCRbeta repertoires from subjects exposed to, actively infected with, or recovered from COVID-19 were included in the dataset. The repertoires were released in a freely available public database intended as a resource for research on the immune response to SARS-CoV-2. The prospective study material was composed of cDNA or gDNA derived from T cells, B-cell-depleted T cells, or PBMCs. Nearly every sample came with metadata listing a de-identified subject ID, COVID-19 status, age in years and sex. The samples were drawn from the first 160 participants of the ongoing ImmuneRACE study and from 950 to 1,500 subjects provided by 6 global collaborators. Where available, HLA class I and class II types were taken from metadata supplied by the sample provider and were not determined by assay-based typing.

The immunoSEQ Assay, a bias-controlled multiplex PCR, was used to amplify TCRbeta CDR3 regions from genomic DNA. The paper's data handling went like this. The number of nucleated cells in each sample was estimated from the amplification of reference gene primers within the assay. Sequence reads were collapsed and filtered to measure the absolute abundance of every unique TCRbeta CDR3 rearrangement. For each sample, productive Simpson clonality was calculated by taking the square root of Simpson's diversity index across productive rearrangements. TCRdb retrieved this table from immuneACCESS and kept in-frame rearrangements only. Not all clones are present; in checked studies, unresolved V genes account for under half, and no reason is known for the remainder. The DNA was the basis for D and trimming; V, J and clone size are from that table. In this sample the table shows around 180,000 clones, 85% to 90% of which occur a single time. 2.5% to 3% of the sample is held by the ten biggest clonotypes.

Notes on this clone: Its antigen is not yet known. Qualities for individual bases were not recorded, and no much larger clone is one base off.

The research as a whole found: The amount of clinical and demographic metadata varied by source and participant and was provided uncurated.

The germline V gene (reference sequence) supplies CDR1 LNHDA and CDR2 SQIVND. The CDR3 numbers 15 residues from cysteine through phenylalanine. CDR3 DNA is the only sequence kept; it has 45 bases, read in frame from the first base. The junction carries 13 bases between V and J, which are trimmed by 5 bases and 0 bases respectively. The collaborating institutions used their own protocols to collect whole blood in K2EDTA tubes. Collaborator samples were shipped for TCRbeta analysis as frozen whole blood, isolated PBMCs, or DNA extracted from either sample type. Specimen: peripheral blood. In this chain, TRBV19 is recombined with TRBJ1-2; TRBD1 could be the D gene, as 6 bases match. This sequence was found in a woman aged 30 to 39 with active or convalescent COVID-19. The CDR3 region has the sequence CASSELQGANYGYTF. The nucleotides are TGTGCCAGTAGTGAACTACAGGGAGCTAACTATGGCTACACCTTC.